This T cell receptor beta chain derives from a study of T cells in Graves' hyperthyroidism and ophthalmopathy. This clonotype was seen only a few times. The CDR3 has 14 residues. CDR1 and CDR2 (germline): SGDLS, YYNGEE. Trimming took off 0 bases at V and 6 bases at J, with 13 bases between the two ends. RNA transcripts served as the template for amplifying TCR beta CDR3 regions. HTBI primers were used for first-round RT-PCR of the TCR CDR3. TCRdb re-called the multiplex PCR reads through MiXCR, storing one row per CDR3 protein. The data hold 550,000 to 650,000 distinct CDR3 sequences, with approximately 14% observed a single time.

V is TRBV9 and J is TRBJ2-7; D unresolved. Sequencing was done on a sample of blood. The clonotype comes from a woman in her twenties or thirties with Graves' hyperthyroidism that later progressed to Graves' ophthalmopathy. The DNA of the CDR3 is TGTGCCAGCAGCGTAGAGCCCCTCCCTATCGAGCAGTACTTC. The encoded protein is CASSVEPLPIEQYF.